One sample yielded the 11 T cell receptor beta chains listed below, sequenced in a study of shared clonotypes between healthy human individuals. Sequenced by immunoSEQ multiplex PCR; TCRdb stores in-frame clones only, minus some. The data hold approximately 1.4 million clones, with around 98% observed a single time. The sequenced sample was naive CD4+ T cells sorted from blood. Described subset: CD45RA+ positively selected. Receptor source: a man aged 30-40 years in good health.

The J gene is TRBJ2-7, the V gene TRBV21-1; TRBD1, the D gene given by the table, was not confirmed from the DNA. TRBV21-1 is a documented pseudogene. The CDR3 extends over 18 amino acids. In nucleotides, the CDR3 is TGTGCCAGCGGAACAGGGGACGCCCGACCTTTTTCTCCCTACGAGCAGTACTTC. It translates to CASGTGDARPFSPYEQYF.

J is TRBJ2-7 and V is TRBV19; possibly TRBD1 for D (5 bases). The CDR3 has 14 residues. Germline CDR1 and CDR2: LNHDA and SQIVND (reference sequence). The V gene lost 1 base and the J gene lost 5 bases, with 12 bases spanning the gap. The CDR3 DNA sequence: TGTGCCAGTAGTATAGCAGGGATTATCCACGAGCAGTACTTC. Its translation is CASSIAGIIHEQYF.

The chain joins TRBV9 to TRBJ2-2; 8 bases are a match to TRBD1. CDR1 SGDLS and CDR2 YYNGEE come from the germline V gene. The J segment lost 6 bases and the V segment lost 4 bases, leaving 11 bases of the junction unmatched. The CDR3 runs to 16 residues. This CDR3 is CASSPTGQGSPGELFF. The CDR3 region has the DNA TGTGCCAGCAGCCCGACAGGACAGGGAAGCCCCGGGGAGCTGTTTTTT.

The chain combines TRBV7-6 with TRBJ1-1; a weak D match, TRBD1 (5 bases). The V and J ends lost 1 base and 10 bases respectively, with 16 bases between them. CDR1 is SGHVS, CDR2 FNYEAQ, per germline. This CDR3 comprises 14 residues. CDR3 DNA: TGTGCCAGCAGCTTAGATTCGGGGACCGGGGGAGCTTTCTTT. This encodes CASSLDSGTGGAFF.

The rearrangement joins TRBV6-1 to TRBJ2-7; D is possibly TRBD1 (6 bases). Germline V gives CDR1 MNHNS, CDR2 SASEGT. The CDR3 spans 14 residues. Between the trimmed V and J ends, which lost 8 bases and 0 bases, there was a span of 14 bases. DNA of the CDR3: TGTGCCAGCGAGTGGCAGGGGTACTCCTACGAGCAGTACTTC. It translates to CASEWQGYSYEQYF.

This clone was detected only once. This chain uses TRBV27 with TRBJ1-2, with 8 nucleotides matching TRBD1. The CDR3 consists of 15 residues. The junction had 12 bases not matched to a gene; V was cut back by 4 bases and J by 8 bases. The germline gives CDR1 MNHEY, CDR2 SMNVEV (reference sequence). The CDR3 DNA sequence: TGTGCCAGCAGTTCCAGAAGACAGGGGTTTGGCGGCTACACCTTC. It is translated as CASSSRRQGFGGYTF.

The J gene is TRBJ2-7, the V gene TRBV11-2; tentative D call: TRBD1 (6 bases). Germline CDR1 is SGHAT and CDR2 is FQNNGV. CDR3 size: 15 residues. V dropped 1 base and J dropped 2 bases, with 12 bases sitting between them. CDR3 region: CASSLGRQAAYEQYF. The CDR3 coding sequence is TGTGCCAGCAGCTTAGGAAGACAGGCTGCCTACGAGCAGTACTTC. The full variable domain, rest sourced from reference TRBV11-2 and TRBJ2-7, is EAGVAQSPRYKIIEKRQSVAFWCNPISGHATLYWYQQILGQGPKLLIQFQNNGVVDDSQLPKDRFSAERLKGVDSTLKIQPAKLEDSAVYLCASSLGRQAAYEQYFGPGTRLTVT.

The V and J genes are TRBV14 and TRBJ2-7; possible D gene TRBD1, 5 bases. V lost 1 base and J 0 bases, leaving 7 bases between the germline ends. CDR1 is SGHDN and CDR2 is FVKESK in the germline V gene. The CDR3 extends over 14 amino acids. CDR3 sequence reads: CASSQAGFSYEQYF. The CDR3 DNA sequence: TGTGCCAGCAGCCAAGCAGGGTTCTCCTACGAGCAGTACTTC.

The J gene is TRBJ2-1, the V gene TRBV28; D is unclear. In germline, CDR1 is MDHEN, CDR2 SYDVKM. Trimming took 2 bases from V and 5 from J, leaving 13 bases between them. This CDR3 has 15 amino acids. The chain's CDR3 is CASSLPGATNNEQFF. The DNA of the CDR3 is TGTGCCAGCAGTTTACCCGGAGCCACAAACAATGAGCAGTTCTTC.

The chain has TRBV7-9 and TRBJ2-1; D is ambiguous. Germline CDR1 SEHNR, CDR2 FQNEAQ (reference sequence). The CDR3 is made up of 12 amino acids. V was shortened by 2 bases and J by 5 bases, with 4 bases between the two germline ends. The DNA of the CDR3 is TGTGCCAGCAGCTTAAACCACAATGAGCAGTTCTTC. Translated: CASSLNHNEQFF. The variable domain in full, completed from reference TRBV7-9 and TRBJ2-1, reads DTGVSQNPRHKITKRGQNVTFRCDPISEHNRLYWYRQTLGQGPEFLTYFQNEAQLEKSRLLSDRFSAERPKGSFSTLEIQRTEQGDSAMYLCASSLNHNEQFFGPGTRLTVL.

As for this clone: In the same sample, other DNA sequences code for this CDR3. The chain carries TRBV7-2 and TRBJ1-5; D perhaps matches TRBD1 (5 bases). The CDR3 covers 13 residues. Deletions cut 3 bases from V and 4 bases from J, with 7 bases between. Per the germline V gene, CDR1 is SGHTA and CDR2 is FQGNSA. In DNA, the CDR3 is TGTGCCAGCAGCTTGAGACAGAATCAGCCCCAGCATTTT. Its protein is CASSLRQNQPQHF. Full variable domain (outside the CDR3, taken from reference TRBV7-2 and TRBJ1-5): GAGVSQSPSNKVTEKGKDVELRCDPISGHTALYWYRQSLGQGLEFLIYFQGNSAPDKSGLPSDRFSAERTGGSVSTLTIQRTQQEDSAVYLCASSLRQNQPQHFGDGTRLSIL.